The TCR beta chain described here comes from a study of radiotherapy plus CTLA-4 blockade in lung cancer (dated by TCRdb to the late 2010s). Regarding the complete study: Among the enrolled patients, about 19% had an objective response, and roughly 30% reached disease control.

To prepare the library, the immunoSEQ multiplex PCR assay was applied. TCRdb stores this immuneACCESS table with in-frame sequences only. Part of the clones is absent; in the studies checked, under half of the shortfall reflects unresolved V genes, and no reason is known for the rest. The sample includes some 60,000 clones, with around 85% observed a single time. Around a sixth of the sample is held by the ten biggest clonotypes. The study evaluated CTLA-4 blockade (ipilimumab) given together with focal radiation therapy in patients who had chemo-refractory metastatic non-small-cell lung cancer. The research as a whole found: The strongest predictors of response were reported to be early dynamic shifts in blood T cell clones along with a rise in serum interferon-beta following radiation. TCR clones derived from tumors expanded in peripheral blood after treatment with radiotherapy and ipilimumab.

This clone was counted once. It has no known antigen specificity. No qualities accompany the bases; no much larger clone lies one base away. Taken from the germline V gene (reference sequence), the CDR1 and CDR2 loops are GTSNPN and SVGIG. Inclusive of the bounding cysteine and phenylalanine, the CDR3 is 15 residues long. Only the CDR3 DNA is retained, 45 bases long and in frame from the first base. Unmatched junction bases come to 14, with V trimmed by 4 bases and J by 14 bases. The sequenced sample was peripheral blood, obtained from a patient treated with radiotherapy plus ipilimumab. The chain joins TRBV30 to TRBJ1-6, with 10 junctional bases fitting TRBD1. This sequence originates from a human donor with non-small cell lung cancer who had a complete response to radiotherapy plus ipilimumab. The CDR3 loop reads CAWNQYGQGVGALHF. In nucleotides, the sequence is TGTGCCTGGAACCAATACGGACAGGGGGTGGGGGCCCTCCACTTT.